Below are 23 T cell receptor beta chains sequenced from a single sample in a study of regulatory T cells. Primers: 52 TRBV forward and 13 TRBJ reverse. TCRdb's copy holds only in-frame clones and misses some; the assay was immunoSEQ multiplex PCR. The data hold 15,000 to 20,000 clones, with around 90% observed a single time. The sample taken for sequencing was CD8+ T cells sorted from blood. These receptors were obtained from a person under 35 with CD3G deficiency.

This sequence joins TRBV2 and TRBJ1-2, with TRBD1 as a possible D gene (5 bases). In germline, CDR1 is SNHLY, CDR2 FYNNEI. Deletions cut 5 bases from V and 0 bases from J, with 19 bases between. CDR3 size: 17 residues. CDR3 bases: TGTGCCAGCAGTCGAATGCCAGGGTGGCCGACTAACTATGGCTACACCTTC. It is translated as CASSRMPGWPTNYGYTF. Full variable domain (missing parts from reference TRBV2 and TRBJ1-2): EPEVTQTPSHQVTQMGQEVILRCVPISNHLYFYWYRQILGQKVEFLVSFYNNEISEKSEIFDDQFSVERPDGSNFTLKIRSTKLEDSAMYFCASSRMPGWPTNYGYTFGSGTRLTVV.

The chain has TRBV11-3 and TRBJ1-2; TRBD1 matches at 9 bases. V was clipped by 4 bases and J by 2 bases; unmatched bases: 2. The CDR3 contains 14 residues. In germline, CDR1 is SGHNT, CDR2 YENEEA. The CDR3 nucleotides are TGTGCCAGCAGCTCCACAGGGGGCAACTATGGCTACACCTTC. Protein sequence: CASSSTGGNYGYTF.

This chain uses TRBV10-2 with TRBJ2-5; the D call may be TRBD1 or TRBD2 (6 bases each). Trimming shortened V by 7 bases and J by 5 bases, and 17 bases separated the two germline ends. CDR3 length: 14 residues. Germline V gene lookup returns CDR1 WSHSY and CDR2 SAAADI. In nucleotides, the CDR3 is TGCGCCAGCAAGTCGGGACTCGGGGGCGAGACCCAGTACTTC. It is translated as CASKSGLGGETQYF.

The chain employs TRBV6-5 and TRBJ1-2; D call uncertain. Trimming removed 0 bases from V and 4 bases from J, with 15 bases in between. Per the germline V gene, CDR1 is MNHEY and CDR2 is SVGAGI. CDR3 length: 16 residues. This CDR3 reads CASSYSGRTLPYGYTF. The DNA of the CDR3 is TGTGCCAGCAGTTACTCGGGCAGAACTCTACCCTATGGCTACACCTTC.

The V and J genes are TRBV4-3 and TRBJ2-3; D is undetermined. From germline, CDR1 is LGHNA and CDR2 YSLEER. The CDR3 is 15 residues long. V lost 0 bases to trimming and J lost 0 bases, with 7 bases between them. The DNA of the CDR3 is TGCGCCAGCAGCCAAGACCCCGCTAGCACAGATACGCAGTATTTT. Translated, it gives CASSQDPASTDTQYF.

The chain has TRBV5-1 and TRBJ2-3; 10 nucleotides agree with TRBD2. Per the germline V gene, CDR1 is SGHRS and CDR2 is YFSETQ. This CDR3 has 17 amino acids. Trimming cost V 2 bases and J 2 bases; bases outside gene matches: 8. The CDR3 sequence is CASSLTWTSGVTDTQYF. CDR3 bases: TGCGCCAGCAGCTTAACCTGGACTAGCGGCGTCACAGATACGCAGTATTTT.

The chain couples TRBV7-3 to TRBJ2-2; TRBD1 aligns across 9 bases. The germline gives CDR1 SGHTA, CDR2 FQGTGA. The CDR3 extends over 14 amino acids. Trimming took 5 bases from V and 5 from J; bases not matched to a gene: 3. In DNA, the CDR3 is TGTGCCAGCAGCCGACAGGGGGGAACCGGGGAGCTGTTTTTT. Residues: CASSRQGGTGELFF. Using reference TRBV7-3 and TRBJ2-2 for the parts outside the CDR3, the full variable domain is GAGVSQTPSNKVTEKGKYVELRCDPISGHTALYWYRQSLGQGPEFLIYFQGTGAADDSGLPNDRFFAVRPEGSVSTLKIQRTERGDSAVYLCASSRQGGTGELFFGEGSRLTVL.

This clone has only one observation. The rearrangement joins TRBV11-2 to TRBJ1-6; possible D gene TRBD1, 6 bases. The CDR3 loop spans 15 amino acids. From germline, CDR1 is SGHAT and CDR2 FQNNGV. Between the trimmed V and J ends, which lost 5 bases and 7 bases, there was a span of 15 bases. Written as DNA, the CDR3 is TGTGCCAGCAGCCCTCTTTGGGGGGCGAATTCACCCCTCCACTTT. Residues: CASSPLWGANSPLHF.

The V and J genes are TRBV7-9 and TRBJ2-3, with TRBD1 matching over 7 bases. The junction had 13 bases not matched to a gene; V was cut back by 0 bases and J by 1 base. There are 19 residues in the CDR3. Per germline, CDR1 SEHNR and CDR2 FQNEAQ (reference sequence). The CDR3 DNA reads as TGTGCCAGCAGCTTAGCGGTGAGGCTCCGGGACAGTGGCACAGATACGCAGTATTTT. It yields the protein CASSLAVRLRDSGTDTQYF.

V usage is TRBV4-1 and J usage is TRBJ1-5, with 7 nucleotides matching TRBD1. The CDR3 is 16 amino acids. CDR1 and CDR2 from the germline V gene are MGHRA and YSYEKL. With 1 base clipped from V and 4 bases from J, the junction kept 7 bases outside the gene matches. CDR3 sequence reads: CASSQGLGTENQPQHF. In DNA form, the CDR3 reads TGCGCCAGCAGCCAAGGCCTCGGGACAGAAAATCAGCCCCAGCATTTT.

The chain couples TRBV10-2 to TRBJ1-6, with no clear D. There are 12 residues in the CDR3. Trimming shortened V by 9 bases and J by 13 bases, and 16 bases separated the two germline ends. Germline-derived CDR1 and CDR2 are WSHSY and SAAADI. This CDR3 reads CASSDGFSPLHF. The CDR3 region has the DNA TGCGCCAGTTCAGACGGCTTCAGTCCCCTCCACTTT.

A word on this clone: Mismatch with germline at one junction end may stem from a read error. This sequence joins TRBV6-1 and TRBJ2-2; 7 bases align to TRBD2. Germline V gene sequence: CDR1 MNHNS, CDR2 SASEGT. CDR3 length: 13 residues. This chain's CDR3 is CASSETSESEPFF. The CDR3, as DNA: TGTGCCAGCAGTGAAACTAGCGAAAGCGAGCCGTTTTTT.

For the CDR3, the DNA is TGTGCCAGCAGTATACAGGCCTCCCAAGAGACCCAGTACTTC. This encodes CASSIQASQETQYF. The V call is TRBV27, the J call TRBJ2-5; possible D gene TRBD1, 5 bases. The germline V gene encodes CDR1 MNHEY and CDR2 SMNVEV (reference sequence). This CDR3 spans 14 amino acids. The V end lost 5 bases, the J end lost 1 base, and 11 bases lay between the germline ends.

This chain uses TRBV28 with TRBJ2-7, with D uncertain. Germline loops: CDR1 MDHEN, CDR2 SYDVKM. The V end was cut by 5 bases, the J end by 4 bases, with 6 bases between. The CDR3 has 11 amino acids. CDR3 coding DNA: TGTGCCAGCAGTGCTACATACGAGCAGTACTTC. Translated: CASSATYEQYF.

The chain uses TRBV5-6 and TRBJ2-1, with a possible D match to TRBD2 (7 bases). CDR3 length: 17 amino acids. Trimming took off 5 bases at V and 7 bases at J, with 25 bases between the two ends. Per the germline V gene, CDR1 is SGHDT and CDR2 is YYEEEE. CDR3: CASRPVRGGGYFNEQFF. Written as DNA, the CDR3 is TGTGCCAGCAGGCCCGTCCGTGGGGGGGGCTACTTTAATGAGCAGTTCTTC.

The rearrangement uses TRBV7-9 and TRBJ2-7; D call uncertain. Germline loops: CDR1 SEHNR, CDR2 FQNEAQ (reference sequence). V lost 1 base to trimming and J lost 0 bases, with 7 bases between them. CDR3 length: 14 amino acids. CDR3 sequence (DNA): TGTGCCAGCAGCTTAGAGGATTACTCCTACGAGCAGTACTTC. This sequence encodes CASSLEDYSYEQYF.

This chain connects TRBV2 to TRBJ2-1; D is possibly TRBD1 (5 bases). CDR3 length equals 15 residues. Germline V lookup: CDR1 SNHLY, CDR2 FYNNEI. V shed 3 bases and J shed 0 bases, with 9 bases lying between them. In DNA form, the CDR3 reads TGTGCCAGCAGTGAGGGGCGAAACTCCTACAATGAGCAGTTCTTC. Its translation: CASSEGRNSYNEQFF.

About this clone itself: Mismatch with germline at one junction end may stem from a read error. Other DNA sequences in this sample translate to the same CDR3. The V and J genes are TRBV7-9 and TRBJ2-7; 7 bases line up with TRBD2. Per germline, CDR1 SEHNR and CDR2 FQNEAQ (reference sequence). CDR3 length equals 14 residues. The CDR3: CASSQGEGTYEQYF. The CDR3 DNA follows: TGCGCCAGCAGCCAAGGGGAGGGAACCTACGAGCAGTACTTC.

The chain is built from TRBV18 and TRBJ2-1; no reliable D call. Looked up from germline, CDR1 is KGHSH and CDR2 is LQKENI. Between the trimmed V and J ends, which lost 3 bases and 5 bases, there was a span of 5 bases. The CDR3 spans 12 residues. The CDR3 protein is CASSPTNNEQFF. CDR3 coding DNA: TGTGCCAGCTCACCCACTAACAATGAGCAGTTCTTC. The full variable domain, its missing parts supplied by reference TRBV18 and TRBJ2-1, is NAGVMQNPRHLVRRRGQEARLRCSPMKGHSHVYWYRQLPEEGLKFMVYLQKENIIDESGMPKERFSAEFPKEGPSILRIQQVVRGDSAAYFCASSPTNNEQFFGPGTRLTVL.

This clone came up once. Sequence at one end of the junction differs from germline and may be a read error. The V gene is TRBV7-8, the J gene TRBJ1-2; D is possibly TRBD1 (5 bases). This CDR3 region has 11 residues. CDR1 SGHVS and CDR2 FQNEAQ come from the germline V gene. This chain's CDR3 is CASSLGRDLFF. The CDR3 bases are TGTGCCAGCAGCTTAGGGCGGGACCTTTTTTTC.

The V and J genes are TRBV7-9 and TRBJ2-7; D unclear. The CDR3 consists of 14 residues. Germline V gene data show CDR1 as SEHNR and CDR2 as FQNEAQ (reference sequence). The V gene lost 5 bases and the J gene lost 0 bases, with 11 bases spanning the gap. CDR3 sequence: CASSPGTSSYEQYF. CDR3 in DNA: TGTGCCAGCAGCCCGGGCACCAGCTCCTACGAGCAGTACTTC. Together with reference TRBV7-9 and TRBJ2-7, the CDR3 gives the full variable domain: DTGVSQNPRHKITKRGQNVTFRCDPISEHNRLYWYRQTLGQGPEFLTYFQNEAQLEKSRLLSDRFSAERPKGSFSTLEIQRTEQGDSAMYLCASSPGTSSYEQYFGPGTRLTVT.

In its sample, this clone was seen once. The chain employs TRBV7-2 and TRBJ2-7; 7 bases align to TRBD2. This CDR3 contains 13 residues. Germline lookup yields CDR1 SGHTA and CDR2 FQGNSA. The V gene end was trimmed by 4 bases and the J gene end by 6 bases; junction bases not matched to a gene: 6. The CDR3 spells CASSWDYHPEQYF. The CDR3 DNA reads as TGTGCCAGCAGCTGGGACTACCATCCCGAGCAGTACTTC.

The J gene is TRBJ2-3, the V gene TRBV6-5; the D is unclear. The V end was cut by 0 bases, the J end by 5 bases, with 6 bases between. The CDR3 covers 13 residues. Germline CDR1 and CDR2: MNHEY and SVGAGI. CDR3 region: CASSYSDGDTQYF. As DNA, the CDR3 is TGTGCCAGCAGTTACTCAGATGGAGATACGCAGTATTTT.